The clone carrying this T cell receptor beta chain has ten or more counts. The CDR3 sequence is 15 residues long. The germline V gene encodes CDR1 LGHNA and CDR2 YSLEER. The J segment lost 1 base and the V segment lost 0 bases, leaving 1 base of the junction unmatched. All patients were untreated before thyroid surgery. The sample originates from a study of metastatic and nonmetastatic thyroid tumors. With MiXCR, TCRdb called clones anew from the PCR reads. The sample lists 85,000 to 100,000 clones, about an eighth occurring once. The chain couples TRBV4-3 to TRBJ2-3; TRBD2 matches at 7 bases. Input material: blood. This sequence originates from a female donor with papillary thyroid cancer or a benign thyroid nodule (not recorded which). Some clones in this sample may be carry-over from other donors' samples. CDR3 sequence: CASSQESGGTDTQYF. CDR3 DNA sequence: TGCGCCAGCAGCCAAGAGAGCGGGGGCACAGATACGCAGTATTTT.